The present TCR beta chain was sequenced within a study of breast tumors, draining lymph nodes, adjacent tissues. Findings and limits, study-wide: The lymph node origin of tumor T cells was framed as consistent with a hypothesis, not demonstrated. Tumor repertoires ranked between lymph nodes and nontumor tissue in diversity, with V and J gene preferences.

There are 17 residues in the CDR3. Germline assignment: CDR1 LGHDT and CDR2 YNNKEL (reference sequence). With V trimmed by 4 bases and J by 2 bases, 8 bases remained unmatched. This clonotype was found many times. The antigen remains unidentified. Breast cancer patients provided tissue from their axillary draining lymph nodes. TCRdb ran MiXCR on the multiplex PCR reads and lists one entry per CDR3 protein. The repertoire holds about 140,000 distinct CDR3 sequences, with 32% as singletons. The sequencing input was axillary lymph node tissue. This receptor was identified in a female donor with breast cancer. Some clones in this sample may be carry-over from other donors' samples. This rearrangement joins TRBV3-1 to TRBJ2-5; 12 positions match TRBD2. The CDR3, as DNA: TGTGCCAGCAGCCGCCGGGGCGGACTAGCGGGGCAAGAGACCCAGTACTTC. Its translation: CASSRRGGLAGQETQYF.